Each of the 8 T cell receptor beta chains below was sequenced from the same sample in a study of cytomegalovirus exposure and HLA in healthy donors. 13 Jbeta primers and 60 Vbeta primers were used for the PCR. Method: immunoSEQ multiplex PCR; TCRdb's copy keeps in-frame clones and lacks some. The data contain 100,000 to 150,000 clones, 83% of them singletons. The sequencing input was PBMCs. The source of these receptors is a woman aged 35 to 49 in good health and CMV-seropositive.

V usage is TRBV7-9 and J usage is TRBJ1-1, with D uncertain. Germline V CDR1 and CDR2: SEHNR, FQNEAQ (reference sequence). The V and J ends lost 2 bases and 3 bases respectively, with 13 bases between them. This CDR3 contains 15 residues. CDR3 nucleotide sequence: TGTGCCAGCAGCTTACGGAGAGGGATGGACACTGAAGCTTTCTTT. Its translation: CASSLRRGMDTEAFF.

This chain joins TRBV30 and TRBJ2-7; TRBD2 is a possible D gene (5 bases). In germline, CDR1 is GTSNPN, CDR2 SVGIG (reference sequence). The CDR3 has 12 amino acids. V was clipped by 0 bases and J by 4 bases, with 7 bases between them. CDR3 residues: CAWSVRGYEQYF. CDR3 DNA sequence: TGTGCCTGGAGTGTGAGAGGGTACGAGCAGTACTTC.

This clone was seen a single time. The chain combines TRBV6-6 with TRBJ1-1; TRBD1 agrees at 7 bases. This CDR3 spans 14 amino acids. From germline, CDR1 is MNHNY and CDR2 SVGAGI (reference sequence). The V gene end was trimmed by 6 bases and the J gene end by 1 base; junction bases not matched to a gene: 5. The CDR3 DNA reads TGTGCCAGCAGGGCAGGGGGACAGAACACTGAAGCTTTCTTT. This sequence encodes CASRAGGQNTEAFF.

The chain combines TRBV5-4 with TRBJ2-5; TRBD1 is a possible D gene (5 bases). Germline V gives CDR1 SGHNT, CDR2 YYREEE (reference sequence). CDR3 length equals 14 residues. V was cut by 0 bases and J by 11 bases, with 17 bases left in between. The CDR3 DNA reads as TGTGCCAGCAGCTTGGATGCAGGGTCTAAAGAGCAGTACTTC. It specifies CASSLDAGSKEQYF.

This clone appeared a few times. The chain uses TRBV7-9 and TRBJ2-7; D not resolved. Germline V gene sequence: CDR1 SEHNR, CDR2 FQNEAQ (reference sequence). The CDR3 contains 12 residues. Trimming pared 3 bases from V and 0 bases from J, leaving 3 bases between. The CDR3 DNA is TGTGCCAGCAGCTTCAGCTCCTACGAGCAGTACTTC. This translates into CASSFSSYEQYF.

CDR3 sequence reads: CASSQGAEPGNTIYF. The CDR3 nucleotides read TGCGCCAGCAGCCAAGGGGCAGAACCTGGAAACACCATATATTTT. The rearrangement links TRBV4-1 to TRBJ1-3; D remains ambiguous. CDR1 MGHRA and CDR2 YSYEKL come from the germline V gene. V lost 1 base and J 2 bases, leaving 9 bases between the germline ends. The CDR3 length is 15 residues.

The chain has TRBV6-4 and TRBJ1-2; TRBD1 is a possible D gene (5 bases). The CDR3 sequence is 14 residues long. The V gene lost 5 bases and the J gene lost 6 bases, with 16 bases spanning the gap. Germline V gene lookup returns CDR1 MRHNA and CDR2 SNTAGT. The CDR3 sequence is CASSPGGPGDGYTF. The CDR3 DNA sequence: TGTGCCAGCAGTCCCGGGGGACCGGGCGATGGCTACACCTTC.

J is TRBJ1-1 and V is TRBV7-3, with a possible D match to TRBD1 (5 bases). The V end was cut by 2 bases, the J end by 1 base, with 8 bases between. Germline V gene lookup returns CDR1 SGHTA and CDR2 FQGTGA. This CDR3 region has 14 residues. CDR3 sequence: CASSLQGRNTEAFF. The DNA of the CDR3 is TGTGCCAGCAGCTTACAGGGCCGGAACACTGAAGCTTTCTTT.